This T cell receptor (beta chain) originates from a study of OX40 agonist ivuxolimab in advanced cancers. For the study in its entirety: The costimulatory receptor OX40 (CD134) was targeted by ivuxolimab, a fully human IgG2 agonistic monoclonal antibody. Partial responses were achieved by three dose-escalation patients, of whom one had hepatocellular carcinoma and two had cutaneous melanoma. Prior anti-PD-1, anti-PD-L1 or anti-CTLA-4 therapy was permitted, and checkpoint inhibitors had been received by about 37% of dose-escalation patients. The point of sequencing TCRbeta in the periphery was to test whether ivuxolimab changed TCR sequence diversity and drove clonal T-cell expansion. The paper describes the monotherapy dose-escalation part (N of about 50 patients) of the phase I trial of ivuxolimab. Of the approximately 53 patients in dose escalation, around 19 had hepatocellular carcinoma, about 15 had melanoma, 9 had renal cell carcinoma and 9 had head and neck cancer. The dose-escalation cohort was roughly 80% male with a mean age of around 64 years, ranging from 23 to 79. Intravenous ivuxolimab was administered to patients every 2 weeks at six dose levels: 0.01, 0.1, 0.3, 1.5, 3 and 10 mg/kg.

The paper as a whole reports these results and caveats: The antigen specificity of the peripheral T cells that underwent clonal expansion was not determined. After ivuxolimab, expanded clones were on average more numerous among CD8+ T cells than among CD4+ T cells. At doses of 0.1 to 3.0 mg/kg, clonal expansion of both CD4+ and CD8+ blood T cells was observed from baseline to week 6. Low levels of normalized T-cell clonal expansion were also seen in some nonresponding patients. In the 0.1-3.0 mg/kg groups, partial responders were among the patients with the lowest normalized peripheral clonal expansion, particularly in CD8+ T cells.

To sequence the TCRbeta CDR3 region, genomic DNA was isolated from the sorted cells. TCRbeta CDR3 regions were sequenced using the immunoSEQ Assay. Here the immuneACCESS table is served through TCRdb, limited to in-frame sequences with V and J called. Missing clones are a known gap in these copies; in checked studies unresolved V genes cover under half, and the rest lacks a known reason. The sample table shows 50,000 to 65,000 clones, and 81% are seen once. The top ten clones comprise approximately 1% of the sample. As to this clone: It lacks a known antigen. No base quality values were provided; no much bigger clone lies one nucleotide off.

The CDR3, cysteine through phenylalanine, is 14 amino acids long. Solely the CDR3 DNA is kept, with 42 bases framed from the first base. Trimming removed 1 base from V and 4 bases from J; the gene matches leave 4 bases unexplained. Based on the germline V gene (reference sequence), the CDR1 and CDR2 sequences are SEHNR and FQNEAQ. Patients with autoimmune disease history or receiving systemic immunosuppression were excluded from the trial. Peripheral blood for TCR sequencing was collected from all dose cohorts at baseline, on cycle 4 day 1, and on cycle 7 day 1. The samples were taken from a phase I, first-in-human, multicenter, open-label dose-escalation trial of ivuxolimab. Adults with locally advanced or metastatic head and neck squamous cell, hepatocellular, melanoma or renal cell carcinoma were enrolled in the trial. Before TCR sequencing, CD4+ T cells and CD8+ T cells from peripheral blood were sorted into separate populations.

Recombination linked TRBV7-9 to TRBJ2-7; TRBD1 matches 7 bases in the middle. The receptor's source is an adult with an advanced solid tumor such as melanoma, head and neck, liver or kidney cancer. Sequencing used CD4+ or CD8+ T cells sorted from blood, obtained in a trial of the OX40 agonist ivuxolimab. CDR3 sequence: CASSLVRDSYEQYF. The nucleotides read TGTGCCAGCAGCTTAGTTCGGGACAGTTACGAGCAGTACTTC.